This T cell receptor (beta chain) was recovered during a study of Ad26.COV2.S vaccination and SARS-CoV-2 variants. Some clones are missing from TCRdb's copy, which holds only in-frame ones; the method was immunoSEQ multiplex PCR. The repertoire holds about 350,000 clones, around nine tenths seen once, with roughly 10% in the top ten. Findings and caveats of the study: Analyses of TCR breadth and depth may have underestimated total T cell responses.

A note on this clone: The antigen is unknown.

The CDR3 is 14 amino acids. V shed 3 bases and J shed 7 bases, with 13 bases lying between them. Per the germline V gene, CDR1 is LNHDA and CDR2 is SQIVND (reference sequence). Indicated treatment: around 19 received Ad26.COV2.S at low or high dose, single or two shots; 5 received placebo; per-sample allocation not given. The investigators took samples on day 63 after the first vaccine or placebo injection. As its vector, the vaccine had Ad26, which expressed Wuhan-strain SARS-CoV-2 spike. This clonotype was sampled from a person between 18 and 65 years old who received the Ad26.COV2.S COVID-19 vaccine or a placebo. Source: peripheral blood, taken in a trial of Ad26.COV2.S vaccine versus placebo. This sequence joins TRBV19 and TRBJ2-4; D is unclear. CDR3: CASSIMAPRNIQYF. Written as DNA, the CDR3 is TGTGCCAGTAGTATCATGGCCCCCCGTAACATTCAGTACTTC.